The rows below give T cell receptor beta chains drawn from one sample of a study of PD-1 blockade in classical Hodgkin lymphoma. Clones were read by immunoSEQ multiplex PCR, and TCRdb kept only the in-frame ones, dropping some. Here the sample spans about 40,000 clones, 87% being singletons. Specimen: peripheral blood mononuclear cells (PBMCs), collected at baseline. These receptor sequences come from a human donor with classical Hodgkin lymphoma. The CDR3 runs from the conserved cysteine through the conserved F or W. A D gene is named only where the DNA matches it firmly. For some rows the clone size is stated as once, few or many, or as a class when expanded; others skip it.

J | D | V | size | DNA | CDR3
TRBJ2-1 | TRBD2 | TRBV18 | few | TGTGCCAGCAGACTAGCGGGAGGGCCGAATGAGCAGTTCTTC | CASRLAGGPNEQFF
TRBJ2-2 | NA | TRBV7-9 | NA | TGTGCCAGCAGCACCCGGATGGGAGTGACCGGGGAGCTGTTTTTT | CASSTRMGVTGELFF
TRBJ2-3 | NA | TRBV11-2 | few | TGTGCCAGCAGCCCCACAGATACGCAGTATTTT | CASSPTDTQYF
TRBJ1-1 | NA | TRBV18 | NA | TGTGCCAGCTCACCATCTTCACAGGGGAACACTGAAGCTTTCTTT | CASSPSSQGNTEAFF
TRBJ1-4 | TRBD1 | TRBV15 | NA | TGTGCCACCAGCGGACAGGGGGGTGAAAAACTGTTTTTT | CATSGQGGEKLFF
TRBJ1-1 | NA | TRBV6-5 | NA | TGTGCCAGCAGTGAACAGAACACTGAAGCTTTCTTT | CASSEQNTEAFF
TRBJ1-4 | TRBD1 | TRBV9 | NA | TGTGCCAGCAGCTCAGGACAGGGCCCGATTAATGAAAAACTGTTTTTT | CASSSGQGPINEKLFF
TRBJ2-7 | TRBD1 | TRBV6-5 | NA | TGTGCCAGCGGGCGACAGGGGGACCTTTTCTACGAGCAGTACTTC | CASGRQGDLFYEQYF
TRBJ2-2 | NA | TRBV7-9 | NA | TGTGCCAGCAGGGCCCTGGTTGCCGGGGAGCTGTTTTTT | CASRALVAGELFF
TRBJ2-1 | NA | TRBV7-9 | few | TGTGCCAGCAGCTTTGTTAGAGACAATGAGCAGTTCTTC | CASSFVRDNEQFF
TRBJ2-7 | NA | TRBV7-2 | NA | TGTGCCAGCAGTTTGACTACCCTTCCCGAGCAGTACTTC | CASSLTTLPEQYF
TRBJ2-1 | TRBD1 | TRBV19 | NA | TGTGCCACCTCCCACGGGACAGCCTACAATGAGCAGTTCTTC | CATSHGTAYNEQFF
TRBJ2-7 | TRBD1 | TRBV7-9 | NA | TGTGCCAGCAGCCAACACACCTCCGGGGACAGCAGGATGCAGTACTTC | CASSQHTSGDSRMQYF
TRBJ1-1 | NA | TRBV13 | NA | TGTGCCAGCAGCTTGAAGAGGGAAGCTTTCTTT | CASSLKREAFF
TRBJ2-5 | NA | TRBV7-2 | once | TGTGCCAGCTCCCAGAGGAACTCCGTGGAGACCCAGTACTTC | CASSQRNSVETQYF
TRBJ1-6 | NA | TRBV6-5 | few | TGTGCCAGCAGTTACTGGGGCAGGGTGATTTCACCCCTCCACTTT | CASSYWGRVISPLHF
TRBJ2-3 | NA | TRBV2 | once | TGTGCCAGCAGCCCGGTAACTAGCACAGATACGCAGTATTTT | CASSPVTSTDTQYF
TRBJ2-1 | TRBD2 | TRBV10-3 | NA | TGTGCCATCAGTGAGTCATATCGGCGGCTAGCGGGCGGCAATGAGCAGTTCTTC | CAISESYRRLAGGNEQFF
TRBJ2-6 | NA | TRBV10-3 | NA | TGTGCCATCAGTGAGTCGACCAGTGGGGCCAACGTCCTGACTTTC | CAISESTSGANVLTF
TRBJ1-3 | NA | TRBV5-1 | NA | TGCGCCAGCAGCTTGGACACGGCTGGAAACACCATATATTTT | CASSLDTAGNTIYF
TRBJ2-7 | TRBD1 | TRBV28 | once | TGTGCCAGCAGTTTAAGCCAGGGGGTAGGGTCCTACGAGCAGTACTTC | CASSLSQGVGSYEQYF
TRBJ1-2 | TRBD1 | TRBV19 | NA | TGTGCCAGCGGACCGACAGGGGGCAGCTATGGCTACACCTTC | CASGPTGGSYGYTF
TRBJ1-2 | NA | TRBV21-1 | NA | TGTGCCAGCACCCCACAGGGGGAGGCCTTCTATGGCTACACCTTC | CASTPQGEAFYGYTF
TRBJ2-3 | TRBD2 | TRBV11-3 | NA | TGTGCCAGCAGCCTGACTAGCGGGGGACCAGTGGATACGCAGTATTTT | CASSLTSGGPVDTQYF
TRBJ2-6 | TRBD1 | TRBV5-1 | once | TGCGCCAGCAGCTTGGTGGGACAGGGGGGTACTGGGGCCAACGTCCTGACTTTC | CASSLVGQGGTGANVLTF